This T cell receptor beta chain was captured in a study of blood T cell repertoires in COVID-19. The wider study: T cells, B-cell-depleted T cells, or PBMCs supplied cDNA or gDNA.

Authors' analysis steps: Reference gene primer amplification gave nucleated cell count estimates. Produced via immunoSEQ multiplex PCR; TCRdb's table is partial and in-frame only. That table is the source of V, J and clone size, and D and trimming were worked out from the DNA. The sample consists of some 290,000 clones, 90% of them appearing once. The sample was peripheral blood. The origin of this receptor is a middle-aged woman with COVID-19, enrolled during active disease.

The CDR3 coding sequence is TGTGCCAGCAGCCTTGGCCCGTCTGGAAACACCATATATTTT. Encoded protein: CASSLGPSGNTIYF. The rearrangement uses TRBV5-5 and TRBJ1-3; D gene ambiguous. The V and J ends lost 4 bases and 1 base respectively, with 9 bases between them. In germline, CDR1 is SGHKS, CDR2 YYEKEE (reference sequence). The CDR3 sequence is 14 residues long.